One and the same sample provided the 21 T cell receptor beta chains below, sequenced in a study of blood T cell repertoires in COVID-19. Clones were sequenced by immunoSEQ multiplex PCR, and TCRdb holds only the in-frame ones, with some missing. The repertoire holds about 140,000 clones, with about 83% as singletons. The sequenced sample consisted of peripheral blood. These receptors all come from a human donor in a cohort sampled during active COVID-19.

The V and J genes are TRBV29-1 and TRBJ2-5; 9 nucleotides agree with TRBD1. This CDR3 has 12 amino acids. After removal of 4 bases from V and 4 bases from J, the junction contained 1 base not matched to a gene. Germline V CDR1 and CDR2: SQVTM, ANQGSEA. The CDR3 loop is CSVVTGGETQYF. The CDR3 DNA sequence: TGCAGCGTTGTGACAGGGGGAGAGACCCAGTACTTC.

The CDR3 DNA sequence: TGTGCCAGCAGTACAGGGGGCTGGTCTCATGGCTACACCTTC. Protein: CASSTGGWSHGYTF. The chain employs TRBV27 and TRBJ1-2; 9 bases map to TRBD1. CDR1 MNHEY and CDR2 SMNVEV come from the germline V gene (reference sequence). The CDR3 runs 14 residues. V lost 5 bases to trimming and J lost 6 bases; unmatched junction nucleotides: 7.

The gene calls are TRBV29-1 and TRBJ1-2; 11 bases match TRBD1. Germline V gene lookup returns CDR1 SQVTM and CDR2 ANQGSEA. The length of the CDR3 is 18 residues. The ends lost 0 bases at V and 1 base at J; junction bases unmatched: 10. CDR3 sequence: CSVEDRGTGGPLNYGYTF. In DNA form, the CDR3 reads TGCAGCGTTGAAGATCGAGGGACAGGGGGGCCACTTAACTATGGCTACACCTTC.

The V and J genes are TRBV5-1 and TRBJ2-3, with 7 nucleotides matching TRBD2. Germline V gene lookup returns CDR1 SGHRS and CDR2 YFSETQ. CDR3 length: 17 amino acids. Trimming removed 4 bases from V and 0 bases from J; junction bases left unmatched: 11. The DNA for the CDR3 is TGCGCCAGCAGCCCCGACGAAAGCGGGGCTAGCACAGATACGCAGTATTTT. Translating it yields CASSPDESGASTDTQYF.

CDR3 sequence (DNA): TGTGCCAGCAGCTTAGGGGTGGGACAGGGGCTAAATTCTTACGAGCAGTACTTC. It specifies CASSLGVGQGLNSYEQYF. This chain uses TRBV7-2 with TRBJ2-7, with TRBD1 identical over 10 bases. Germline trimming cut 1 base from V and 4 bases from J; bases unmatched to any gene: 13. The CDR3 runs to 18 residues. Germline CDR1 reads SGHTA; CDR2 reads FQGNSA.

A single count supports this clone. The CDR3 sequence: CASRQLGASVEETQYF. The CDR3 DNA is TGTGCCAGCAGGCAACTTGGTGCTAGCGTAGAAGAGACCCAGTACTTC. The chain couples TRBV11-2 to TRBJ2-5; D possibly corresponds to TRBD2 (6 bases). With 6 bases removed from V and 3 bases from J, the gap between germline ends came to 20 bases. CDR1 SGHAT and CDR2 FQNNGV come from the germline V gene. The CDR3 runs to 16 residues.

The rearrangement links TRBV19 to TRBJ2-2; 8 nucleotides line up with TRBD2. Trimming took 4 bases from V and 4 from J; bases not matched to a gene: 8. This CDR3 spans 16 amino acids. Germline lookup yields CDR1 LNHDA and CDR2 SQIVND (reference sequence). CDR3 coding DNA: TGTGCCAGTAGTAGGAGCGGGGGTGCGGGCACCGGGGAGCTGTTTTTT. The encoded protein is CASSRSGGAGTGELFF.

V gene TRBV7-3 combines with J gene TRBJ2-2, with TRBD2 as a possible D gene (5 bases). Germline values: CDR1 SGHTA, CDR2 FQGTGA. Trimming shortened V by 5 bases and J by 2 bases, and 18 bases separated the two germline ends. The CDR3 is made up of 17 amino acids. CDR3: CASSPQPRRENTGELFF. The CDR3 DNA follows: TGTGCCAGCAGCCCACAACCAAGACGGGAAAACACCGGGGAGCTGTTTTTT.

This clone showed up just once. Different DNA sequences within this sample yield the same CDR3. V is TRBV30 and J is TRBJ1-1, with no clear D. CDR3 length equals 12 residues. The germline V and J ends were trimmed by 3 bases and 4 bases, with 9 bases remaining between them. Germline values: CDR1 GTSNPN, CDR2 SVGIG (reference sequence). The CDR3 nucleotides read TGTGCCTGGAGGGGCTTAGGCACTGAAGCTTTCTTT. Translated, it gives CAWRGLGTEAFF.

The chain carries TRBV20-1 and TRBJ2-7, with unresolved D. The CDR3 is 11 amino acids. The V gene's germline CDR1 is DFQATT and CDR2 SNEGSKA (reference sequence). Trimming removed 6 bases at V and 3 bases at J, with 9 bases between. The CDR3 nucleotides read TGCAGTGCCCCTCATAGCTACGAGCAGTACTTC. Amino acids: CSAPHSYEQYF.

CDR3 loop: CSWGQFNEQYF. Here the CDR3 DNA reads TGCAGCTGGGGGCAGTTTAACGAGCAGTACTTC. J is TRBJ2-7 and V is TRBV29-1; D may be TRBD1 (6 bases). V lost 8 bases, J lost 5 bases, and 13 bases lay in between. Germline-derived CDR1 and CDR2 are SQVTM and ANQGSEA. This CDR3 has 11 residues.

The chain links TRBV7-3 to TRBJ2-1; weak D call: TRBD1 (6 bases). Deletions cut 2 bases from V and 9 bases from J, with 14 bases between. The length of the CDR3 is 14 residues. In germline, CDR1 is SGHTA, CDR2 FQGTGA. CDR3 nucleotides: TGTGCCAGCAGCTTAGGTTTGGGGGCCGGTGAGCAGTTCTTC. It translates to CASSLGLGAGEQFF.

The chain uses TRBV10-3 and TRBJ2-7; TRBD1 matches at 8 bases. Per the germline V gene, CDR1 is ENHRY and CDR2 is SYGVKD. This CDR3 has 12 residues. The J segment lost 5 bases and the V segment lost 6 bases, leaving 3 bases of the junction unmatched. The CDR3 nucleotides are TGTGCCATCAGAGGACAGGGAAACGAGCAGTACTTC. This codes for CAIRGQGNEQYF.

The count of this clone is one. The V call is TRBV2, the J call TRBJ1-1; tentatively, D is TRBD1 (5 bases). This CDR3 has 15 residues. The V gene lost 7 bases and the J gene lost 1 base, with 16 bases spanning the gap. The germline V gene encodes CDR1 SNHLY and CDR2 FYNNEI. The DNA of the CDR3 is TGTGCCAGCATCATAGGGGTCCAGGGGAACACTGAAGCTTTCTTT. Translated: CASIIGVQGNTEAFF.

V usage is TRBV24-1 and J usage is TRBJ1-5; TRBD1 is a possible D gene (5 bases). This CDR3 comprises 15 residues. Germline V gives CDR1 KGHDR, CDR2 SFDVKD. V lost 5 bases and J 4 bases, leaving 14 bases between the germline ends. The CDR3 loop reads CATSGSGGGNQPQHF. The CDR3 DNA is TGTGCCACCAGTGGTTCCGGCGGGGGGAATCAGCCCCAGCATTTT.

This sequence joins TRBV5-6 and TRBJ2-7; D is unclear. V lost 1 base and J lost 5, with 7 bases in between. The CDR3 sequence is 12 residues long. Germline V lookup: CDR1 SGHDT, CDR2 YYEEEE. Written as DNA, the CDR3 is TGTGCCAGCAGCTTGCTTACGGACGAGCAGTACTTC. Translating it yields CASSLLTDEQYF.

This chain connects TRBV3-1 (or the pseudogene TRBV3-2) to TRBJ2-7, with a tentative D call TRBD1 (6 bases). The CDR3 runs to 15 residues. Trimming cost V 2 bases and J 5 bases, with 16 bases left between them. Germline CDR1 and CDR2: LGHDT and YNNKEL (reference sequence). For the CDR3, the DNA is TGTGCCAGCAGCCAAAACAGGGACCTGGCCCACGAGCAGTACTTC. This codes for CASSQNRDLAHEQYF.

The chain is built from TRBV18 and TRBJ1-1; the match to TRBD1 covers 7 bases. With 3 bases clipped from V and 3 bases from J, the junction kept 4 bases outside the gene matches. Per germline, CDR1 KGHSH and CDR2 LQKENI. This CDR3 spans 14 amino acids. In nucleotides, the CDR3 is TGTGCCAGCTCACCCACCAGGGGGGACACTGAAGCTTTCTTT. Translating gives CASSPTRGDTEAFF.

This chain connects TRBV24-1 to TRBJ2-7; maybe TRBD2 (6 bases). Germline CDR1 is KGHDR and CDR2 is SFDVKD. Trimming took 7 bases from V and 0 from J, leaving 15 bases between them. This CDR3 region has 15 residues. For the CDR3, the DNA is TGTGCCACCAGGCGAAGGTCGCGGGGCTCCTACGAGCAGTACTTC. Protein: CATRRRSRGSYEQYF.

The chain links TRBV6-5 to TRBJ2-7; 8 bases map to TRBD1. With V trimmed by 6 bases and J by 0 bases, 7 bases remained unmatched. This CDR3 has 15 residues. The germline V gene encodes CDR1 MNHEY and CDR2 SVGAGI. The CDR3 nucleotides are TGTGCCAGCAGCAAAAGGACAGGGAGCTCCTACGAGCAGTACTTC. It encodes CASSKRTGSSYEQYF.

The chain has TRBV6-5 and TRBJ1-6; 9 nucleotides match TRBD1. Germline CDR1 MNHEY, CDR2 SVGAGI. J was trimmed by 7 bases and V by 1 base; bases with no gene match: 2. The CDR3 is 15 amino acids. CDR3 protein: CASSYLTGGNSPLHF. CDR3 sequence (DNA): TGTGCCAGCAGTTACTTGACAGGGGGGAATTCACCCCTCCACTTT.